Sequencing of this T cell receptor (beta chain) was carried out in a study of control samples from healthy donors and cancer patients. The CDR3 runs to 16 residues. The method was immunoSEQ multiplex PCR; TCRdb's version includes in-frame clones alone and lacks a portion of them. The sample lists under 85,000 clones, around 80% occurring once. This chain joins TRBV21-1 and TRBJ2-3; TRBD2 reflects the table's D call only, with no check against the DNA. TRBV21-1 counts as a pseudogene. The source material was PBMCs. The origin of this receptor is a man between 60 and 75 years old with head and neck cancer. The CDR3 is CASSKGEGLWIDTQYF. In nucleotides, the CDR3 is TGTGCCAGCAGCAAAGGGGAGGGGCTTTGGATAGATACGCAGTATTTT.